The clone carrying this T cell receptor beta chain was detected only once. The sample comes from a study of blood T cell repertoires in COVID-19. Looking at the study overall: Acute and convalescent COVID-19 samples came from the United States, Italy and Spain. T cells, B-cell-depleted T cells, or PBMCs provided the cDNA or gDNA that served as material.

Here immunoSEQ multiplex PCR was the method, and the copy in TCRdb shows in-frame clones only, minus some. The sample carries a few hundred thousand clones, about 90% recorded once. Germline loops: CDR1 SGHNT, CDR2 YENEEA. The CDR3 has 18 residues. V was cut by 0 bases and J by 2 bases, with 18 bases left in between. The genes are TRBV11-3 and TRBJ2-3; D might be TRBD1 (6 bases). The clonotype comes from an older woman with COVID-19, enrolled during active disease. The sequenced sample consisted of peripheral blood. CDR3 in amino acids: CASSLDGGRDVITDTQYF. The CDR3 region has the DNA TGTGCCAGCAGCTTAGATGGGGGCCGGGACGTTATCACAGATACGCAGTATTTT.